The 20 T cell receptor beta chains reported below all come from one sample, sequenced in a study of T-cell memory formation after mild COVID-19. Using its own MiXCR run on the 5' RACE reads, TCRdb lists one record per CDR3 protein. The repertoire includes about 160,000 distinct CDR3 sequences, around a third of them detected once, and about 12% sits in the top ten. The sequenced sample was PBMCs or a T cell subset sorted from them (not recorded which). All receptors derive from an adult woman who had mild COVID-19 (a few samples of this study predate the infection). Cell type and time point are not known.

The rearrangement joins TRBV20-1 to TRBJ2-7, with D uncertain. CDR1 and CDR2 from the germline V gene are DFQATT and SNEGSKA (reference sequence). V was trimmed by 3 bases and J by 7 bases, leaving 13 bases between them. The CDR3 runs 12 residues. The CDR3 DNA sequence: TGCAGTGCTAGTACATCGGAACGTGAGCAGTACTTC. This sequence encodes CSASTSEREQYF.

With regard to this clonotype: A junction boundary mismatches the germline segment, possibly from a read error. The chain recombines TRBV9 with TRBJ2-3; 10 bases fit TRBD2. Germline assignment: CDR1 SGDLS and CDR2 YYNGEE. The CDR3 is 15 residues long. The CDR3 reads CASGVSAGGPDTQYF. The CDR3 nucleotides read TGTGCCAGCGGCGTATCAGCGGGGGGGCCAGATACGCAGTATTTT.

This clonotype occurred a few times. V and J are TRBV9 and TRBJ2-3, with a weak D call TRBD2 (6 bases). The length of the CDR3 is 17 residues. The germline V gene encodes CDR1 SGDLS and CDR2 YYNGEE. Trimming pared 4 bases from V and 9 bases from J, leaving 27 bases between. Written as DNA, the CDR3 is TGTGCCAGCAGCCCAACCGGGAGTAGCGGACCCTTCGAGACGCAGTATTTT. Its protein is CASSPTGSSGPFETQYF.

The CDR3 protein is CASSSSGALAKNIQYF. CDR3 DNA sequence: TGTGCCAGCAGCTCCAGCGGGGCCTTAGCCAAAAACATTCAGTACTTC. The genes are TRBV5-5 and TRBJ2-4; 7 bases line up with TRBD2. Germline CDR1 reads SGHKS; CDR2 reads YYEKEE (reference sequence). CDR3 length equals 16 residues. J lost 0 bases, V lost 3 bases, and 6 bases had no gene match.

The V and J genes are TRBV12-2 and TRBJ2-5; TRBD1, the D gene given by the table, was not confirmed from the DNA. TRBV12-2 is an annotated pseudogene. The CDR3 is made up of 15 amino acids. The CDR3 region has the DNA TGTGCAAGTCGCTTCCTCGGCGACAGGCAAGAGACCCAGTACTTC. Residues: CASRFLGDRQETQYF.

The CDR3 is CASSLGEQFF. CDR3 nucleotide sequence: TGTGCCAGCAGCTTAGGAGAGCAGTTCTTC. The chain employs TRBV7-2 and TRBJ2-1; no clear D gene. Germline V CDR1 and CDR2: SGHTA, FQGNSA. V was cut by 1 base and J by 10 bases, with 2 bases left in between. The CDR3 sequence is 10 residues long.

The chain links TRBV30 to TRBJ2-1; TRBD2 matches 14 bases. The V gene end was trimmed by 2 bases and the J gene end by 7 bases; junction bases not matched to a gene: 4. The germline V gene has CDR1 GTSNPN and CDR2 SVGIG (reference sequence). This CDR3 region has 15 residues. The CDR3 reads CAWSPGLAGVNEQFF. CDR3 coding DNA: TGTGCCTGGAGTCCGGGACTAGCGGGGGTGAATGAGCAGTTCTTC.

There are a few counts of this clonotype. The rearrangement uses TRBV15 and TRBJ1-4, with 8 bases fitting TRBD1. Germline CDR1 and CDR2: LNHNV and YYDKDF (reference sequence). This CDR3 comprises 19 residues. V lost 0 bases to trimming and J lost 3 bases; unmatched junction nucleotides: 12. CDR3 sequence (DNA): TGTGCCACCAGCAGAGATACAGGTGCAGGGGGCGCCCCTAATGAAAAACTGTTTTTT. This codes for CATSRDTGAGGAPNEKLFF.

This clonotype has a handful of counts. This rearrangement joins TRBV5-1 to TRBJ2-1, with 8 bases that match TRBD2. The CDR3 consists of 14 residues. Germline V gives CDR1 SGHRS, CDR2 YFSETQ. Germline trimming cut 4 bases from V and 2 bases from J; bases unmatched to any gene: 2. CDR3: CASSPREAYNEQFF. CDR3 bases: TGCGCCAGCAGCCCGCGGGAGGCCTACAATGAGCAGTTCTTC.

In this sample, this clonotype turned up a few times. The V gene is TRBV20-1, the J gene TRBJ2-7; TRBD1 matches at 8 bases. The CDR3 contains 12 residues. The germline V gene has CDR1 DFQATT and CDR2 SNEGSKA (reference sequence). As DNA, the CDR3 is TGCGGATGCGGGACAGGTTCCTACGAGCAGTACTTC. Encoded protein: CGCGTGSYEQYF.

This chain connects TRBV7-3 to TRBJ2-1, with 9 nucleotides matching TRBD2. CDR3 length: 15 amino acids. V trimming: 6 bases; J trimming: 6 bases; junction bases outside the gene matches: 9. The V gene's germline CDR1 is SGHTA and CDR2 FQGTGA. As DNA, the CDR3 is TGTGCCAGCAGACCCACGGGACTAGCCTCCAATGAGCAGTTCTTC. It codes for CASRPTGLASNEQFF. The full variable domain, rest sourced from reference TRBV7-3 and TRBJ2-1, is GAGVSQTPSNKVTEKGKYVELRCDPISGHTALYWYRQSLGQGPEFLIYFQGTGAADDSGLPNDRFFAVRPEGSVSTLKIQRTERGDSAVYLCASRPTGLASNEQFFGPGTRLTVL.

The chain carries TRBV19 and TRBJ1-5, with TRBD1 as a possible D gene (5 bases). The V gene lost 3 bases and the J gene lost 5 bases, with 11 bases spanning the gap. CDR1 is LNHDA and CDR2 is SQIVND in the germline V gene (reference sequence). The CDR3 has 14 residues. The CDR3 nucleotides read TGTGCCAGTAGTATTGATCAGGGTGATCAGCCCCAGCATTTT. Its translation is CASSIDQGDQPQHF.

This clonotype was detected only a few times. The chain recombines TRBV24-1 with TRBJ2-6; D is perhaps TRBD2 (6 bases). There are 15 residues in the CDR3. The germline V and J ends were trimmed by 3 bases and 1 base, with 6 bases remaining between them. The V gene's germline CDR1 is KGHDR and CDR2 SFDVKD. The CDR3 is CATSDRGSGANVLTF. CDR3 in DNA: TGTGCCACCAGTGATCGGGGGTCTGGGGCCAACGTCCTGACTTTC.

The gene calls are TRBV6-5 and TRBJ1-2; D not certain. This CDR3 is 14 amino acids long. CDR1 is MNHEY, CDR2 SVGAGI, per germline. V was trimmed by 3 bases and J by 0 bases, leaving 8 bases between them. CDR3 region: CASSYRASNYGYTF. In nucleotides, the CDR3 is TGTGCCAGCAGTTATAGGGCTTCTAACTATGGCTACACCTTC.

The V and J genes are TRBV6-2 or TRBV6-3 and TRBJ2-5; D unresolved. The CDR3 spans 15 residues. Trimming cost V 4 bases and J 4 bases, with 16 bases left between them. Germline loops: CDR1 MNHEY, CDR2 SVGEGT. CDR3: CASSSPRLYIETQYF. The CDR3 DNA is TGTGCCAGCAGTTCACCTCGCCTTTATATAGAGACCCAGTACTTC.

The table lists this clonotype with a few counts. The V and J genes are TRBV9 and TRBJ2-3, with D perhaps TRBD2 (6 bases). V was cut by 2 bases and J by 0 bases, with 13 bases left in between. This CDR3 has 16 residues. The germline V gene has CDR1 SGDLS and CDR2 YYNGEE. CDR3 in amino acids: CASSVSGSYSTDTQYF. DNA of the CDR3: TGTGCCAGCAGCGTCAGCGGGTCTTATAGCACAGATACGCAGTATTTT. The full variable domain, in which reference TRBV9 and TRBJ2-3 provide the parts outside the CDR3, is DSGVTQTPKHLITATGQRVTLRCSPRSGDLSVYWYQQSLDQGLQFLIQYYNGEERAKGNILERFSAQQFPDLHSELNLSSLELGDSALYFCASSVSGSYSTDTQYFGPGTRLTVL.

The rearrangement joins TRBV12-3 or TRBV12-4 to TRBJ2-3; the D gene could be TRBD1 or TRBD2 (5 bases each). This CDR3 spans 14 amino acids. V lost 3 bases and J 8 bases, leaving 15 bases between the germline ends. CDR3: CASSFSRERRTQYF. The CDR3 region has the DNA TGTGCCAGCAGTTTCAGCAGGGAGAGGCGTACGCAGTATTTT.

V usage is TRBV2 and J usage is TRBJ2-2, with D unclear. The length of the CDR3 is 14 residues. The V gene's germline CDR1 is SNHLY and CDR2 FYNNEI. V shed 7 bases and J shed 0 bases, with 9 bases lying between them. The CDR3 coding sequence is TGTGCCAGCATCGGCCCTCCGAACACCGGGGAGCTGTTTTTT. Translating it yields CASIGPPNTGELFF. Filled out from reference TRBV2 and TRBJ2-2, the complete variable domain reads EPEVTQTPSHQVTQMGQEVILRCVPISNHLYFYWYRQILGQKVEFLVSFYNNEISEKSEIFDDQFSVERPDGSNFTLKIRSTKLEDSAMYFCASIGPPNTGELFFGEGSRLTVL.

This clonotype was counted between two and nine times. This chain uses TRBV3-1 with TRBJ2-1; no definite D call. Per the germline V gene, CDR1 is LGHDT and CDR2 is YNNKEL (reference sequence). CDR3 size: 16 residues. The V end was cut by 0 bases, the J end by 3 bases, with 12 bases between. Here the CDR3 reads CASSQDLERGYNEQFF. In nucleotides, the CDR3 is TGTGCCAGCAGCCAAGACCTTGAAAGAGGCTACAATGAGCAGTTCTTC.

This clonotype appeared a few times. The gene calls are TRBV7-3 and TRBJ2-7, with D perhaps TRBD1 (5 bases). Germline V gives CDR1 SGHTA, CDR2 FQGTGA. V was pared by 5 bases and J by 2 bases, with 13 bases between. CDR3 size: 14 residues. The DNA of the CDR3 is TGTGCCAGCAGCCCCACAGGAATACCCTACGAGCAGTACTTC. It translates to CASSPTGIPYEQYF.